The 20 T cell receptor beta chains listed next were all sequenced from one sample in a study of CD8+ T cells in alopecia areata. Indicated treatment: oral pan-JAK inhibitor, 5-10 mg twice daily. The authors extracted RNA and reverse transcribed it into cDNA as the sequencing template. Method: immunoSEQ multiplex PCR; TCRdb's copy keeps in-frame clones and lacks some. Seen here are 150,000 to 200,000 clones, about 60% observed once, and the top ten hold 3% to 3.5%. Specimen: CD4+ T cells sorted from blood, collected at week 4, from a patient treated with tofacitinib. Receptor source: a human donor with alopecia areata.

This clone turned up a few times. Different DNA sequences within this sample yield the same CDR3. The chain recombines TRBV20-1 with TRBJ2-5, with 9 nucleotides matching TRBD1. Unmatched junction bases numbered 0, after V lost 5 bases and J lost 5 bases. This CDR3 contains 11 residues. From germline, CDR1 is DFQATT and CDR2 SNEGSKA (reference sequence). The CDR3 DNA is TGCAGTGCTGGGACAGGGGAGACCCAGTACTTC. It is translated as CSAGTGETQYF.

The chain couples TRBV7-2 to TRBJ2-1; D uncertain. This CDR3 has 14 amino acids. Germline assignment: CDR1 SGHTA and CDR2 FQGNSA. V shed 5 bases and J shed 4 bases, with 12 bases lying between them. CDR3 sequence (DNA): TGTGCCAGCAGCCCACCGGACCTTTACAATGAGCAGTTCTTC. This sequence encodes CASSPPDLYNEQFF.

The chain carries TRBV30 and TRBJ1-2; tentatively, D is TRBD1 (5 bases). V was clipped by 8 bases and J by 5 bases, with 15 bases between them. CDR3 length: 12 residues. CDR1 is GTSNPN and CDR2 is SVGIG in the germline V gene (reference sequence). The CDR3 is CALGVGPYGYTF. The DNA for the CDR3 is TGTGCCCTGGGGGTTGGGCCTTATGGCTACACCTTC.

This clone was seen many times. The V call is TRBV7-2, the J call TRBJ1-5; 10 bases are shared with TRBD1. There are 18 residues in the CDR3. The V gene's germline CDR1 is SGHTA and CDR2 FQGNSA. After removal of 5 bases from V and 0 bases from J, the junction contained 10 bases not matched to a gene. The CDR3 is CASSKGQGMFFSNQPQHF. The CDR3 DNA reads TGTGCCAGCAGCAAGGGACAGGGGATGTTCTTTAGCAATCAGCCCCAGCATTTT. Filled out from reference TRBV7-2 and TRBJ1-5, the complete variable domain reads GAGVSQSPSNKVTEKGKDVELRCDPISGHTALYWYRQSLGQGLEFLIYFQGNSAPDKSGLPSDRFSAERTGGSVSTLTIQRTQQEDSAVYLCASSKGQGMFFSNQPQHFGDGTRLSIL.

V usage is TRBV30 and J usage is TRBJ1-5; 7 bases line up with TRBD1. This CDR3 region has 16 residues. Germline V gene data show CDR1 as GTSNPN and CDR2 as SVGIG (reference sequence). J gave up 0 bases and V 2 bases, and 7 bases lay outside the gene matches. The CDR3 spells CAWSRTGTYSNQPQHF. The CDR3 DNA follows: TGTGCCTGGAGTAGGACAGGAACGTATAGCAATCAGCCCCAGCATTTT.

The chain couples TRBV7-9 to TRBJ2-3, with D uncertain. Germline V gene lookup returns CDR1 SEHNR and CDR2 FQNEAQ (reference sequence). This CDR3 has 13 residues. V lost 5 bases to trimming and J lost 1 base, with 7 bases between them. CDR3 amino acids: CASSAGGTDTQYF. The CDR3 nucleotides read TGTGCCAGCAGCGCTGGCGGCACAGATACGCAGTATTTT.

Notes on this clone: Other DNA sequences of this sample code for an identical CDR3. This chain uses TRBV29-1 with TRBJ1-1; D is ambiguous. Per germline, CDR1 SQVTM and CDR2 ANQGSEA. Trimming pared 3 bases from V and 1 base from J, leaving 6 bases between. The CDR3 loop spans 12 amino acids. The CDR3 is CSVDRGNTEAFF. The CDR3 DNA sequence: TGCAGCGTTGATCGGGGGAACACTGAAGCTTTCTTT.

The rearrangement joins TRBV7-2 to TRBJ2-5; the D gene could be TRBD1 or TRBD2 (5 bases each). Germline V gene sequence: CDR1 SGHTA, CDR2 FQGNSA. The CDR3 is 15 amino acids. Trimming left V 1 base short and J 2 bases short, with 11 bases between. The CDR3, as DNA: TGTGCCAGCAGCTTAGATGGGACGCGTCAAGAGACCCAGTACTTC. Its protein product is CASSLDGTRQETQYF.

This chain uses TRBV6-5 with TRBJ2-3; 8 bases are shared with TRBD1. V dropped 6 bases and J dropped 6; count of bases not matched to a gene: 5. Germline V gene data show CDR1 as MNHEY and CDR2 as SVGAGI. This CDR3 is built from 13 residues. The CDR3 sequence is CASRQGVRDTQYF. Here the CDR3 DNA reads TGTGCCAGCAGACAGGGGGTGAGGGATACGCAGTATTTT.

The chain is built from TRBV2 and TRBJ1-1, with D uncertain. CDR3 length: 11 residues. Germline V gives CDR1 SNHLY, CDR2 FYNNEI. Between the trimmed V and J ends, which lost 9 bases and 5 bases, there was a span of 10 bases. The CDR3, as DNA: TGTGCCAGTGGGTTAGAGACTGAAGCTTTCTTT. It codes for CASGLETEAFF.

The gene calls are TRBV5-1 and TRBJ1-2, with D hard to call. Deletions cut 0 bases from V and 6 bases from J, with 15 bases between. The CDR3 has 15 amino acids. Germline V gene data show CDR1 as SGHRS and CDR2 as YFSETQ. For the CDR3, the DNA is TGCGCCAGCAGCTTGGCCGGTGGAGGACGGGATGGCTACACCTTC. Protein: CASSLAGGGRDGYTF.

The CDR3 DNA sequence: TGTGCCAGCAGCGTAGGCGCCCTAGCTTACAATGAGCAGTTCTTC. Translation gives CASSVGALAYNEQFF. The chain employs TRBV9 and TRBJ2-1; D might be TRBD2 (5 bases). This CDR3 spans 15 amino acids. Germline CDR1 SGDLS, CDR2 YYNGEE. The V gene lost 0 bases and the J gene lost 4 bases, with 11 bases spanning the gap.

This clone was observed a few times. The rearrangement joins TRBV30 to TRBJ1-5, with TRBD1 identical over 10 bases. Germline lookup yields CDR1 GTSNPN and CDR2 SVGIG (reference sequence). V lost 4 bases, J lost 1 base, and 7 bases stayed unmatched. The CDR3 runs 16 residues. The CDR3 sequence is CAWTPSDRGSNQPQHF. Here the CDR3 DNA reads TGTGCCTGGACCCCGTCGGACAGGGGGAGCAATCAGCCCCAGCATTTT.

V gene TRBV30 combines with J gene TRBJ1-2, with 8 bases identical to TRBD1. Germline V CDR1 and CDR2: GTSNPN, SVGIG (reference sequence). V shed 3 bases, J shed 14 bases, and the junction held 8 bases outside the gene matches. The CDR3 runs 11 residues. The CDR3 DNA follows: TGTGCCTGGAGCTGGACAGGGAATAGAACCTTC. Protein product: CAWSWTGNRTF.

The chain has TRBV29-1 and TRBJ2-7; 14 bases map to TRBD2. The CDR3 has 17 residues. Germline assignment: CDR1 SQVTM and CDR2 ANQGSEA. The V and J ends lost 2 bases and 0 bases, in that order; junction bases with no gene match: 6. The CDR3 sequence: CSVERAGLAGASYEQYF. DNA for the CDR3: TGCAGCGTTGAAAGGGCGGGACTAGCGGGGGCCTCCTACGAGCAGTACTTC.

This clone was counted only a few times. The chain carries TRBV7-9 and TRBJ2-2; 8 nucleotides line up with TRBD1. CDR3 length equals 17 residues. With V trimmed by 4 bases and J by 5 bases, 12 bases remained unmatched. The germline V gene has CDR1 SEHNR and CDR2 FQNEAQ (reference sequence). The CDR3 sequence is CASSSNARTGMTGELFF. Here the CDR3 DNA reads TGTGCCAGCAGCTCGAATGCTCGGACAGGGATGACCGGGGAGCTGTTTTTT.

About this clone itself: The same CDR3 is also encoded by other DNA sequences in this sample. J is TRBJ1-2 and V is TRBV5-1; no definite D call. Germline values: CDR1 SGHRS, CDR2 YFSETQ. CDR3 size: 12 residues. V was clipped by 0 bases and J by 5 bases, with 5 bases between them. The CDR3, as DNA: TGCGCCAGCAGCTTGGACCGGTATGGCTACACCTTC. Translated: CASSLDRYGYTF.

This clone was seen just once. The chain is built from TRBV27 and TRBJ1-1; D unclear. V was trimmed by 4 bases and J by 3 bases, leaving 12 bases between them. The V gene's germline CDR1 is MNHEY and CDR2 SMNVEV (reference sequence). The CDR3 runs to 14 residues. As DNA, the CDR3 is TGTGCCAGCAGTTCCCGGCCGGTCGACACTGAAGCTTTCTTT. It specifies CASSSRPVDTEAFF.

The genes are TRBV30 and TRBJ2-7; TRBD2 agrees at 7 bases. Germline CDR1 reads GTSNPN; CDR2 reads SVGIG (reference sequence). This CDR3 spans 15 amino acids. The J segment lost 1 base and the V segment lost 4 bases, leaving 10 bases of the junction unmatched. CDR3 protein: CAWKGGELRSYEQYF. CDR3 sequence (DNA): TGTGCCTGGAAGGGAGGGGAGCTCCGATCCTACGAGCAGTACTTC. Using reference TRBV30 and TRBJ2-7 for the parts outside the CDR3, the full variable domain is SQTIHQWPATLVQPVGSPLSLECTVEGTSNPNLYWYRQAAGRGLQLLFYSVGIGQISSEVPQNLSASRPQDRQFILSSKKLLLSDSGFYLCAWKGGELRSYEQYFGPGTRLTVT.

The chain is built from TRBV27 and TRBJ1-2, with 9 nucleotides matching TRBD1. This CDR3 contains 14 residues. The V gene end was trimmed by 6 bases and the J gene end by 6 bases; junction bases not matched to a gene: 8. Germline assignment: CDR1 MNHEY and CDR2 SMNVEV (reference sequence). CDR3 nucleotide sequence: TGTGCCAGCAGATCCCGGGACAGGGCCCATGGCTACACCTTC. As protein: CASRSRDRAHGYTF.